This T cell receptor beta chain was documented in a study of T cell responses to AZD1222 COVID-19 vaccine (dated by TCRdb to the early 2020s). Broadly, across the study: A total of 233 trial participants underwent TCR sequencing, of whom under 220 had received two doses of AZD1222 and 26 had received two doses of the MenACWY control vaccine. Trial participants were enrolled by age into subgroups of 18-55, 56-69 and 70-plus years, and around 140, 26 and 57 TCR-sequenced participants, respectively, were included in these subgroups.

As concerns this clone: It lacks a known antigen. Per-base quality was not reported, and no clone a single base away is much larger than it.

The CDR3 regions of human TCRbeta chains were subjected to immunosequencing. In the source study's methods: TCRs in the repertoires were compared against a reference library of SARS-CoV-2-specific TCRs that had been generated with the MIRA antigen-specificity platform. Breadth meant the fraction of unique TCRs that were SARS-CoV-2-associated, whereas depth meant the fraction of total T cells that were SARS-CoV-2-associated. Using the MIRA data, each spike-specific TCR was assigned both to the spike region to which the TCR was reactive and to a CD4 or CD8 class. Log10-transformed breadth and depth values were compared by one-way ANOVA with Sidak's multiple comparisons tests. Sourced from immuneACCESS, this table was stored by TCRdb with only in-frame sequences that have V and J called. A share of the clones is absent; for the studies checked, an unresolved V gene accounts for under half, and the remainder has no known explanation. That table supplies the V and J calls and clone size; D and trimming were determined from the DNA. The sample has roughly 150,000 clones on record, about nine tenths of them singletons. Less than 1.5% of the sample rests with the top ten.

In light of the paper, this sample's time point label describes: about 28 days (+/-7) after the second vaccine dose. AZD1222 recipients whose second dose came at about 4 weeks and those whose second dose came at about 12 weeks were combined into one group, since spike-specific TCR depth and breadth did not differ between the two schedules. Vaccinee samples came from UK trials COV001 and COV002, including a single-blind randomized controlled phase 2/3 trial of AZD1222 (ChAdOx1 nCoV-19) in healthy adults. For TCRbeta chain sequencing, PBMC samples were collected from trial participants at day 0 and at day 28 after the second dose. V drops 5 bases and J drops 5 bases, leaving 13 bases in between. The CDR3 measures 14 amino acids from cysteine to phenylalanine. Of the read, only the CDR3 DNA is kept; its 42 bases are in frame from base 1. CDR1 MNHEY and CDR2 SMNVEV are derived from the germline V gene (reference sequence).

Results the study describes overall, beyond this receptor: After two AZD1222 doses, both the breadth and the depth of spike-specific TCRs were significantly higher than at day 0 and than in MenACWY recipients. The 56-69-year group was small, and its depth increase did not reach significance, likely because of low power. Nearly half of unique spike-specific TCRs reportedly recognized epitopes outside regions mutated in the B.1.351 and B.1.1.7 variants. Participants were mostly white British, with more females than males. The authors suggested clonal diversity may have been underestimated. The vaccine-associated CD4 TCRs covered the entire spike protein, and the dominant responses fell in regions 160-218 and 743-854. No day 14 peak-response samples were available, so repertoires were characterized only after the peak T cell response. Conclusions about previously exposed vaccinees are limited because only six or seven AZD1222 recipients were SARS-CoV-2 seropositive at baseline.

This sample comprised peripheral blood, obtained 28 days after the second AZD1222 dose. The chain employs TRBV27 and TRBJ2-1; 6 matching bases give a weak D call of TRBD2. This TCR came from an adult who received the AZD1222 COVID-19 vaccine. The DNA reads TGTGCCAGCAGTCCCCTGGGGGGAGACAATGAGCAGTTCTTC. Its amino acids are CASSPLGGDNEQFF.